This T cell receptor (beta chain) was found in a study of technical replicates of blood from several donors. Sequencing was performed with immunoSEQ multiplex PCR; in TCRdb, only in-frame clones are kept and a portion is missing. The sample lists 75,000 to 95,000 clones; nearly 97% were seen once. Germline-derived CDR1 and CDR2 are SNHLY and FYNNEI. The CDR3 extends over 13 amino acids. Losses at the gene ends were 6 bases for V and 4 bases for J; bases not matched to a gene: 3. This receptor was taken from a human donor in good health. The V and J genes are TRBV2 and TRBJ1-5; TRBD1 agrees at 7 bases. The sequenced sample consisted of T cells isolated from PBMCs. The chain's CDR3 is CASRIRGNQPQHF. CDR3 sequence (DNA): TGTGCCAGCAGAATCAGGGGGAATCAGCCCCAGCATTTT.